What follows are 18 T cell receptor beta chains derived from one specimen sequenced in a study of healthy donors' naive CD4 and CD8 T cells. TCR libraries were built from 500 to 600 ng of total RNA by linear amplification. TCRdb re-derived calls from the reads in MiXCR, one entry per CDR3 protein. The sample lists approximately 180,000 distinct CDR3 sequences, 65% to 75% occurring once. Sample: naive CD4+ and CD8+ T cells sorted from blood, pooled from several donors. These receptors came from a pool of human donors in good health; the sample pools cells from several healthy donors.

This chain connects TRBV29-1 to TRBJ2-1, with D possibly being TRBD1 or TRBD2 (5 bases each). Germline CDR1 and CDR2: SQVTM and ANQGSEA. This CDR3 contains 11 residues. Trimming took 5 bases from V and 8 from J, leaving 10 bases between them. CDR3 loop: CSVTGAHEQFF. In nucleotides, the CDR3 is TGCAGCGTTACCGGGGCCCATGAGCAGTTCTTC.

V and J are TRBV20-1 and TRBJ2-1, with a weak D call TRBD1 (5 bases). V was pared by 0 bases and J by 7 bases, with 16 bases between. The CDR3 sequence is 15 residues long. Germline V gene data show CDR1 as DFQATT and CDR2 as SNEGSKA (reference sequence). The CDR3 coding sequence is TGCAGTGCTAGAGATCCCCAGGGATCGTTGAATGAGCAGTTCTTC. Amino acids: CSARDPQGSLNEQFF.

The chain joins TRBV6-2 or TRBV6-3 to TRBJ1-5; TRBD1 is a possible D gene (6 bases). The length of the CDR3 is 14 residues. Between the trimmed V and J ends, which lost 2 bases and 1 base, there was a span of 6 bases. Germline V gene lookup returns CDR1 MNHEY and CDR2 SVGEGT. The CDR3 DNA reads TGTGCCAGCAGTTACAGGGGGAGCAATCAGCCCCAGCATTTT. Protein: CASSYRGSNQPQHF.

The sample holds a few counts of this clonotype. This CDR3 reads CATQGRETQYF. In nucleotides, the CDR3 is TGTGCCACCCAGGGGCGGGAGACCCAGTACTTC. This rearrangement joins TRBV12-3 or TRBV12-4 to TRBJ2-5; maybe TRBD1 (6 bases). This CDR3 region has 11 residues. V shed 10 bases and J shed 5 bases, with 11 bases lying between them.

The chain carries TRBV29-1 and TRBJ1-4; TRBD1 is a possible D gene (6 bases). CDR1 SQVTM and CDR2 ANQGSEA come from the germline V gene. Trimming took 3 bases from V and 8 from J, leaving 13 bases between them. The CDR3 spans 13 residues. This CDR3 reads CSVDGGLREKLFF. CDR3 coding DNA: TGCAGCGTTGACGGGGGCCTTAGAGAAAAACTGTTTTTT.

This chain links TRBV29-1 with TRBJ2-1, with 11 bases lining up with TRBD1. CDR1 and CDR2 from the germline V gene are SQVTM and ANQGSEA. V lost 2 bases to trimming and J lost 7 bases; unmatched junction nucleotides: 7. This CDR3 contains 15 residues. The CDR3 DNA is TGCAGCGTTGAATCGGGGGACAGGGGGGATAATGAGCAGTTCTTC. Its translation: CSVESGDRGDNEQFF.

This clonotype showed up just a few times. The chain joins TRBV29-1 to TRBJ1-2; no reliable D call. Trimming stripped 2 bases from V and 0 bases from J, with 10 bases between. Germline lookup yields CDR1 SQVTM and CDR2 ANQGSEA. This CDR3 spans 14 amino acids. The CDR3 spells CSVERRLANYGYTF. The DNA for the CDR3 is TGCAGCGTTGAAAGGCGGTTAGCTAACTATGGCTACACCTTC.

This clonotype is a singleton in its sample. CDR3 sequence reads: CASSSGTGNIQYF. Written as DNA, the CDR3 is TGTGCCAGCAGCTCCGGGACAGGGAACATTCAGTACTTC. The gene calls are TRBV5-6 and TRBJ2-4, with TRBD1 identical over 9 bases. The CDR3 is 13 residues long. The germline CDR1 and CDR2 sequences are SGHDT and YYEEEE. Trimming removed 3 bases from V and 7 bases from J; junction bases left unmatched: 2.

This sequence joins TRBV4-3 and TRBJ1-2, with D hard to call. Trimming removed 2 bases from V and 4 bases from J, with 14 bases in between. Looked up from germline, CDR1 is LGHNA and CDR2 is YSLEER. This CDR3 contains 15 residues. CDR3 DNA sequence: TGCGCCAGCAGCCAAATCGACACCGATTTCTATGGCTACACCTTC. Translating it yields CASSQIDTDFYGYTF.

The rearrangement uses TRBV6-2 or TRBV6-3 and TRBJ2-7; 7 nucleotides agree with TRBD2. The junction had 4 bases not matched to a gene; V was cut back by 5 bases and J by 6 bases. The CDR3 runs to 12 residues. The germline V gene has CDR1 MNHEY and CDR2 SVGEGT. This chain's CDR3 is CASSPTSAEQYF. DNA of the CDR3: TGTGCCAGCAGTCCTACTAGCGCCGAGCAGTACTTC.

The genes are TRBV12-3 or TRBV12-4 and TRBJ2-3; D unresolved. The CDR3 is made up of 11 amino acids. Trimming stripped 6 bases from V and 2 bases from J, with 3 bases between. DNA for the CDR3: TGTGCCAGCAGGTACACAGATACGCAGTATTTT. Translation gives CASRYTDTQYF.

V is TRBV19 and J is TRBJ2-2; TRBD1 is a possible D gene (5 bases). Germline CDR1 and CDR2: LNHDA and SQIVND (reference sequence). V was cut by 2 bases and J by 3 bases, with 7 bases left in between. This CDR3 has 14 amino acids. The CDR3: CASSIKGYTGELFF. The CDR3 DNA follows: TGTGCCAGTAGTATAAAGGGGTACACCGGGGAGCTGTTTTTT.

The gene calls are TRBV29-1 and TRBJ1-2, with no clear D. CDR1 is SQVTM, CDR2 ANQGSEA, per germline. The CDR3 loop spans 12 amino acids. V dropped 0 bases and J dropped 4 bases, with 6 bases sitting between them. The CDR3 sequence is CSVEEWTYGYTF. The CDR3 nucleotides are TGCAGCGTTGAAGAGTGGACCTATGGCTACACCTTC.

This rearrangement joins TRBV11-2 to TRBJ1-6, with TRBD1 matching over 10 bases. The CDR3 runs to 15 residues. V shed 5 bases and J 9 bases; nucleotides not matched to a gene: 7. Germline assignment: CDR1 SGHAT and CDR2 FQNNGV. CDR3 bases: TGTGCCAGCAGCCTCCGGACAGGGGGTCGTTCACCCCTCCACTTT. Its protein product is CASSLRTGGRSPLHF.

This chain connects TRBV19 to TRBJ2-7, with 9 nucleotides matching TRBD1. The CDR3 length is 14 residues. Germline trimming cut 7 bases from V and 3 bases from J; bases unmatched to any gene: 7. Germline CDR1 and CDR2: LNHDA and SQIVND (reference sequence). CDR3 DNA sequence: TGTGCCAGTAAATACGGGACAGGGTTCTACGAGCAGTACTTC. It is translated as CASKYGTGFYEQYF.

The rearrangement links TRBV10-3 to TRBJ2-3, with unresolved D. This CDR3 is built from 12 residues. CDR1 ENHRY and CDR2 SYGVKD come from the germline V gene. V gave up 1 base and J gave up 6 bases, with 5 bases separating them. CDR3 sequence reads: CAISEFRDTQYF. DNA of the CDR3: TGTGCCATCAGTGAGTTCCGGGATACGCAGTATTTT.

This chain uses TRBV29-1 with TRBJ1-1; 7 positions agree with TRBD1. Germline assignment: CDR1 SQVTM and CDR2 ANQGSEA. The V segment lost 8 bases and the J segment 1 base; nucleotides outside the gene matches: 7. The CDR3 covers 13 residues. The CDR3 bases are TGCAGCAACCGAGGGACAGCGAACACTGAAGCTTTCTTT. Translating it yields CSNRGTANTEAFF.

This clonotype was counted a single time. The genes are TRBV6-5 and TRBJ1-1, with TRBD1 identical over 10 bases. Unmatched junction bases numbered 5, after V lost 6 bases and J lost 7 bases. Germline CDR1 and CDR2: MNHEY and SVGAGI. The CDR3 contains 13 residues. The CDR3 nucleotides are TGTGCCAGCAGACCGGACAGGGGGATTGAAGCTTTCTTT. Protein product: CASRPDRGIEAFF.